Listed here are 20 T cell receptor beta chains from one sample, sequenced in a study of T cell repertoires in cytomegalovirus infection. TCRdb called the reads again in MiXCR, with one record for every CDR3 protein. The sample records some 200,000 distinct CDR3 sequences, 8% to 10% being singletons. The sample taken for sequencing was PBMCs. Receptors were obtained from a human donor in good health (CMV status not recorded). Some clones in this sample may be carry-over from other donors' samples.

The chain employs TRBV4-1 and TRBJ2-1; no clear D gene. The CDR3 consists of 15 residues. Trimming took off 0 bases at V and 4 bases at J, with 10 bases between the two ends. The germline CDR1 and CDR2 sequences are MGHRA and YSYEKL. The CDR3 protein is CASSQDWVGYNEQFF. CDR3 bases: TGCGCCAGCAGCCAAGATTGGGTAGGGTACAATGAGCAGTTCTTC.

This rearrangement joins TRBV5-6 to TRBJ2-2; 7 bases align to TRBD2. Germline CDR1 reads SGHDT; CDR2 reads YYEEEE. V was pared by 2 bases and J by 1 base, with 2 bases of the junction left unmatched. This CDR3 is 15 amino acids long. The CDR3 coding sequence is TGTGCCAGCAGCTTCCCGGGAGGGAACACCGGGGAGCTGTTTTTT. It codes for CASSFPGGNTGELFF.

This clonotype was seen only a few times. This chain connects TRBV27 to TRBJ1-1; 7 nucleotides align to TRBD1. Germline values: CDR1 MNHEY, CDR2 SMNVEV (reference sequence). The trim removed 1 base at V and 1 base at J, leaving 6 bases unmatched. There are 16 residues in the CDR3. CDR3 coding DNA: TGTGCCAGCAGTTTATTAATGGGACAGAGGAACACTGAAGCTTTCTTT. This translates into CASSLLMGQRNTEAFF.

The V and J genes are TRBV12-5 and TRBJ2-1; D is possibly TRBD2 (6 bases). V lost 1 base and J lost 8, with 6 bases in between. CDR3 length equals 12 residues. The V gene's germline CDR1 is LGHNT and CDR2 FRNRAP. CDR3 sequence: CASGLGGDEQFF. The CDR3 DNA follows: TGTGCTAGTGGTTTGGGGGGGGATGAGCAGTTCTTC. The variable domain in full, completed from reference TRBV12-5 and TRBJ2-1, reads DARVTQTPRHKVTEMGQEVTMRCQPILGHNTVFWYRQTMMQGLELLAYFRNRAPLDDSGMPKDRFSAEMPDATLATLKIQPSEPRDSAVYFCASGLGGDEQFFGPGTRLTVL.

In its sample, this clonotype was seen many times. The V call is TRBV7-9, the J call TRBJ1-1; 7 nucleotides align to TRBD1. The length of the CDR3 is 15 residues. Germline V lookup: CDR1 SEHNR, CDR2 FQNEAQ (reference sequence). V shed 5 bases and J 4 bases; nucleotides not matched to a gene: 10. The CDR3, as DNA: TGTGCCAGCAGCATGGGACAGAGGGAGACCACTGAAGCTTTCTTT. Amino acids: CASSMGQRETTEAFF.

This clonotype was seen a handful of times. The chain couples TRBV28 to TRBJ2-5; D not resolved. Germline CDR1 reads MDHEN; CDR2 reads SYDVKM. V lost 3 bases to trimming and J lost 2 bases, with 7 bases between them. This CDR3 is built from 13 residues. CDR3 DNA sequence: TGTGCCAGCAGTTTGGCGTCTCAAGAGACCCAGTACTTC. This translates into CASSLASQETQYF.

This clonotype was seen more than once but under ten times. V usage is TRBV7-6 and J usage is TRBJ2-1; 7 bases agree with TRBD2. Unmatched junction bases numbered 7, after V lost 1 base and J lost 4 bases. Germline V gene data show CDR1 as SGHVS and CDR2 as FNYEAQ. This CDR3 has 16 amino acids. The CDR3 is CASSLGSSGTYNEQFF. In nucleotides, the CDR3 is TGTGCCAGCAGCTTAGGGTCCAGCGGGACTTACAATGAGCAGTTCTTC.

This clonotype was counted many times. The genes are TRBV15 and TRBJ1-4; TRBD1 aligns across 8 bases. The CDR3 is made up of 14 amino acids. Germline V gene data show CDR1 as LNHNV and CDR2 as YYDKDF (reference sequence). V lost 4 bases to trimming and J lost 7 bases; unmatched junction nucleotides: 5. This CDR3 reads CATSMNRGAEKLFF. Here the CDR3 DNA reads TGTGCCACCAGCATGAACAGGGGGGCTGAAAAACTGTTTTTT.

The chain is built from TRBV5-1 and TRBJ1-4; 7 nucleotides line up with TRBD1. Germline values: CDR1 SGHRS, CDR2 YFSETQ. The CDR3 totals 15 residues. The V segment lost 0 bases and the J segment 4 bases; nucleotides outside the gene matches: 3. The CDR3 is CASSLAGTDNEKLFF. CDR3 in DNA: TGCGCCAGCAGCTTGGCCGGGACAGATAATGAAAAACTGTTTTTT.

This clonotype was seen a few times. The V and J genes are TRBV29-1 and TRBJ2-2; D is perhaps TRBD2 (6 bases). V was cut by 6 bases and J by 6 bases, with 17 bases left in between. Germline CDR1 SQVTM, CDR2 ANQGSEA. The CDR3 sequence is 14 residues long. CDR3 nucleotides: TGCAGCGTGGAATTAGCGGTAGGGTCCGGGGAGCTGTTTTTT. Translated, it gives CSVELAVGSGELFF.

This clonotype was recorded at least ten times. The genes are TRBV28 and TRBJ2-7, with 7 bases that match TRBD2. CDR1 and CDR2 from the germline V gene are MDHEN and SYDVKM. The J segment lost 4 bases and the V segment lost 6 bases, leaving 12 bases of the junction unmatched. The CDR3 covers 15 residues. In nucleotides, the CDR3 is TGTGCCAGCAGCTCCCGGCTGGGGGGGGTATACGAGCAGTACTTC. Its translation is CASSSRLGGVYEQYF.

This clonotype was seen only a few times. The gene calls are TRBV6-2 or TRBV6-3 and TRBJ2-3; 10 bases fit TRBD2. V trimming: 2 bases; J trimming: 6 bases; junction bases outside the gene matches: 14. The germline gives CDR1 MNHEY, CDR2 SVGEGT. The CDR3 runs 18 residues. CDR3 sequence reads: CASSYRLGTSEPRDTQYF. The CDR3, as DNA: TGTGCCAGCAGTTACAGGTTGGGGACTAGCGAACCTCGCGATACGCAGTATTTT.

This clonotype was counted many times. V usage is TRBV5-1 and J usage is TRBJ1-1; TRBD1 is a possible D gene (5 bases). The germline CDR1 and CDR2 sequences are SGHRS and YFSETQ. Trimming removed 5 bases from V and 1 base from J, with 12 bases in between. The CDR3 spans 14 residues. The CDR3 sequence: CASRGGTANTEAFF. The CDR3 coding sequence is TGCGCCAGCAGGGGAGGGACGGCGAACACTGAAGCTTTCTTT.

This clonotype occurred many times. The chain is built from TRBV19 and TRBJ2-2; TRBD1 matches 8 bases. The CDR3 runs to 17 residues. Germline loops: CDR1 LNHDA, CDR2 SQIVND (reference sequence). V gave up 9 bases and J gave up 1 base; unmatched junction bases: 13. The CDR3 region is CASRDRSQIGNTGELFF. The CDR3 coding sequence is TGTGCCAGCCGGGACAGGAGTCAGATAGGGAACACCGGGGAGCTGTTTTTT.

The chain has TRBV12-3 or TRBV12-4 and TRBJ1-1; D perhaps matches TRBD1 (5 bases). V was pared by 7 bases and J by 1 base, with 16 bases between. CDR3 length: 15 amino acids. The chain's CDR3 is CASILRQLPNTEAFF. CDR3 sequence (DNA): TGTGCCAGCATCCTACGACAGCTCCCGAACACTGAAGCTTTCTTT.

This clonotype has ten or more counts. CDR3 sequence (DNA): TGTGCCAGCAACCCACTAGCGGGAGAAAACTACGAGCAGTACTTC. Translation: CASNPLAGENYEQYF. The gene calls are TRBV2 and TRBJ2-7, with 11 bases that match TRBD2. The V gene end was trimmed by 7 bases and the J gene end by 3 bases; junction bases not matched to a gene: 8. Germline values: CDR1 SNHLY, CDR2 FYNNEI. The CDR3 consists of 15 residues.

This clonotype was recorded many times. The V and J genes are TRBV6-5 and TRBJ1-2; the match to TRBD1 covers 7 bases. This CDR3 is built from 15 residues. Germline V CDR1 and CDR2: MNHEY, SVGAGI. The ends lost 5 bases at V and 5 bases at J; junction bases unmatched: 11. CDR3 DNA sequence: TGTGCCAGCAGTCCCCAGGGGGGGTTTGGGTATGGCTACACCTTC. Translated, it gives CASSPQGGFGYGYTF.

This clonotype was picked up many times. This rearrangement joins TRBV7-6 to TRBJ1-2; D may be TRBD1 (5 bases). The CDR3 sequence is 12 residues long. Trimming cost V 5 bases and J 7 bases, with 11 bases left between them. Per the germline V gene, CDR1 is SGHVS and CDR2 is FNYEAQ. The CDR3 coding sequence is TGTGCCAGCAGCCACGGGGGGGTTGGCTACACCTTC. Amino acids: CASSHGGVGYTF.

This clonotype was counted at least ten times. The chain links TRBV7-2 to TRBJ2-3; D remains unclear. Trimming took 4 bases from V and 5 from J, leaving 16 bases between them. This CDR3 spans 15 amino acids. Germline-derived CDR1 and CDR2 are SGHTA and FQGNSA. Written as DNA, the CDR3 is TGTGCCAGCAGCTATACCCCCCACACGGGAGATACGCAGTATTTT. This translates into CASSYTPHTGDTQYF.

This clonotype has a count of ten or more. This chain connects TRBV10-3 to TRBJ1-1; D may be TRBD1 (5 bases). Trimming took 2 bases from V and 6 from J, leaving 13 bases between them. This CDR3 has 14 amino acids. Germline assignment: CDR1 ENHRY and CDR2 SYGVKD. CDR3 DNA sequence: TGTGCCATCAGTGAGCCGGGGGAGGGGTCTGAAGCTTTCTTT. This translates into CAISEPGEGSEAFF.